A single sample gave rise to the 27 T cell receptor beta chains below, sequenced in a study of regulatory T cells in long-lasting Graves disease. Noted time point: persistent/refractory GD, antithyroid drugs over 5 years with positive TRAb. PBMC-derived RNA was used for the TCR library. Arm-PCR with iRepertoire HTBI primers amplified the CDR3 regions for these TCR beta libraries. Each CDR3 protein gets one entry after TCRdb re-called the multiplex PCR reads with MiXCR. The sample has approximately 380,000 distinct CDR3 sequences, 20% to 25% seen once. This specimen was peripheral blood mononuclear cells (PBMCs), taken when the disease was refractory, from a patient treated with antithyroid drugs. These receptors all come from a female donor with Graves disease.

This clonotype was seen ten or more times. J is TRBJ2-7 and V is TRBV15; D is perhaps TRBD1 or TRBD2 (5 bases each). Germline V CDR1 and CDR2: LNHNV, YYDKDF (reference sequence). The V end lost 6 bases, the J end lost 0 bases, and 12 bases lay between the germline ends. The CDR3 sequence is 14 residues long. The CDR3 sequence: CATRLGDNSYEQYF. CDR3 sequence (DNA): TGTGCCACCAGACTGGGGGATAACTCCTACGAGCAGTACTTC.

This clonotype came up many times. This sequence joins TRBV11-2 and TRBJ2-2; tentatively, D is TRBD2 (6 bases). V shed 5 bases and J shed 1 base, with 11 bases lying between them. This CDR3 comprises 15 residues. Germline CDR1 SGHAT, CDR2 FQNNGV. This CDR3 is CASSLVTRNTGELFF. In DNA, the CDR3 is TGTGCCAGCAGCCTCGTGACTAGGAACACCGGGGAGCTGTTTTTT.

The CDR3 region has the DNA TGTGCCAGCAGCCCGGGAATAGCGGGAGGGCCGGAGTGGGGCTACGAGCAGTACTTC. This sequence encodes CASSPGIAGGPEWGYEQYF. The chain uses TRBV7-9 and TRBJ2-7; 11 bases map to TRBD2. V lost 5 bases to trimming and J lost 3 bases; unmatched junction nucleotides: 18. CDR1 and CDR2 from the germline V gene are SEHNR and FQNEAQ (reference sequence). The CDR3 runs to 19 residues.

Ten or more counts support this clonotype. The chain uses TRBV28 and TRBJ1-2; D gene uncertain. This CDR3 is 14 amino acids long. Per the germline V gene, CDR1 is MDHEN and CDR2 is SYDVKM. Trimming shortened V by 2 bases and J by 4 bases, and 11 bases separated the two germline ends. This CDR3 is CASSLGRAAYGYTF. CDR3 DNA sequence: TGTGCCAGCAGTTTAGGGAGGGCGGCCTATGGCTACACCTTC.

This clonotype was observed many times. This CDR3 reads CASSPTGGWPEAFF. In DNA, the CDR3 is TGTGCCAGCAGCCCGACAGGGGGCTGGCCTGAAGCTTTCTTT. The chain links TRBV28 to TRBJ1-1; 10 bases fit TRBD1. Unmatched junction bases numbered 7, after V lost 6 bases and J lost 6 bases. Looked up from germline, CDR1 is MDHEN and CDR2 is SYDVKM. The CDR3 has 14 amino acids.

This clonotype was counted at least ten times. The rearrangement uses TRBV6-5 and TRBJ2-5; D may match TRBD1 or TRBD2 (6 bases each). This CDR3 has 16 residues. Between the trimmed V and J ends, which lost 2 bases and 4 bases, there was a span of 17 bases. Germline CDR1 and CDR2: MNHEY and SVGAGI. Written as DNA, the CDR3 is TGTGCCAGCAGTTACCTAGCACAGGGAGGTGGAGAGACCCAGTACTTC. This codes for CASSYLAQGGGETQYF.

In this sample, this clonotype turned up once. V is TRBV29-1 and J is TRBJ1-2, with a weak D call TRBD1 (5 bases). The CDR3 has 11 amino acids. The germline V gene encodes CDR1 SQVTM and CDR2 ANQGSEA. With 4 bases removed from V and 8 bases from J, the gap between germline ends came to 11 bases. CDR3 nucleotides: TGCAGCGTTGCAGGGATAAACGGCTACACCTTC. Its translation is CSVAGINGYTF.

The V call is TRBV30, the J call TRBJ1-1; maybe TRBD1 (5 bases). Looked up from germline, CDR1 is GTSNPN and CDR2 is SVGIG (reference sequence). V was cut by 3 bases and J by 2 bases, with 13 bases left in between. This CDR3 region has 14 residues. CDR3 in amino acids: CAWRDGHGNTEAFF. CDR3 DNA: TGTGCCTGGAGAGATGGACACGGTAACACTGAAGCTTTCTTT.

This clonotype was recorded many times. The J gene is TRBJ2-7, the V gene TRBV28, with a tentative D call TRBD2 (6 bases). The CDR3 runs 14 residues. Germline V gene data show CDR1 as MDHEN and CDR2 as SYDVKM. The germline V and J ends were trimmed by 6 bases and 2 bases, with 14 bases remaining between them. CDR3 residues: CASSTSGQTYEQYF. DNA of the CDR3: TGTGCCAGCAGCACCAGCGGGCAAACCTACGAGCAGTACTTC.

The sample holds many counts of this clonotype. The chain uses TRBV6-2 or TRBV6-3 and TRBJ2-5, with unresolved D. The CDR3 is made up of 14 amino acids. Trimming pared 5 bases from V and 1 base from J, leaving 11 bases between. Germline CDR1 MNHEY, CDR2 SVGEGT. CDR3 coding DNA: TGTGCCAGCAGTCCGCTAGACACCCAAGAGACCCAGTACTTC. The encoded protein is CASSPLDTQETQYF.

The chain recombines TRBV7-8 with TRBJ1-1, with 7 bases matching TRBD1. The germline CDR1 and CDR2 sequences are SGHVS and FQNEAQ. Unmatched junction bases numbered 15, after V lost 5 bases and J lost 0 bases. This CDR3 is 18 amino acids long. For the CDR3, the DNA is TGTGCCAGCAGCCCCAGGGCCACTTCAGGGGGTATGAACACTGAAGCTTTCTTT. It yields the protein CASSPRATSGGMNTEAFF.

This clonotype was observed at least ten times. The chain uses TRBV12-3 or TRBV12-4 and TRBJ2-7, with TRBD1 identical over 10 bases. The CDR3 length is 16 residues. V was pared by 7 bases and J by 3 bases, with 12 bases of the junction left unmatched. CDR3 nucleotides: TGTGCCAGCACTTCGGCCCGGGACAGGGGAAACTACGAGCAGTACTTC. It specifies CASTSARDRGNYEQYF.

This clonotype was detected ten times or more. This sequence joins TRBV7-9 and TRBJ2-5; TRBD2 might be the D (6 bases). Germline V gene sequence: CDR1 SEHNR, CDR2 FQNEAQ (reference sequence). Deletions cut 5 bases from V and 0 bases from J, with 10 bases between. This CDR3 comprises 14 residues. The CDR3 DNA reads TGTGCCAGCAGCCCCGGGAGATACCAAGAGACCCAGTACTTC. As protein: CASSPGRYQETQYF.

This clonotype was seen at least ten times. The chain has TRBV12-3 or TRBV12-4 and TRBJ2-5; TRBD1 is a possible D gene (6 bases). With 7 bases removed from V and 5 bases from J, the gap between germline ends came to 23 bases. This CDR3 region has 16 residues. The CDR3 nucleotides read TGTGCCAGCACTAGAGGGGGACCCATAAGGGTGGAGACCCAGTACTTC. Amino acid sequence: CASTRGGPIRVETQYF.

This clonotype was seen ten or more times. This sequence joins TRBV12-3 or TRBV12-4 and TRBJ2-6; the D gene is possibly TRBD1 (7 bases). Trimming removed 5 bases at V and 6 bases at J, with 14 bases between. The CDR3 consists of 15 residues. CDR3 residues: CASSPAGGKANVLTF. The CDR3 nucleotides read TGTGCCAGCAGTCCTGCAGGGGGGAAGGCCAACGTCCTGACTTTC.

This rearrangement joins TRBV20-1 to TRBJ1-6; D remains unclear. Germline CDR1 DFQATT, CDR2 SNEGSKA (reference sequence). This CDR3 spans 15 amino acids. The V and J ends lost 0 bases and 7 bases respectively, with 13 bases between them. As DNA, the CDR3 is TGCAGTGCTAGAGATCTTAATGGGGAAAATTCACCCCTCCACTTT. Its translation is CSARDLNGENSPLHF.

The chain couples TRBV24-1 to TRBJ2-7; 8 positions match TRBD2. Trimming took 9 bases from V and 1 from J; bases not matched to a gene: 13. The CDR3 runs 16 residues. Germline V CDR1 and CDR2: KGHDR, SFDVKD. CDR3 amino acids: CATRGRGGRRSYEQYF. The CDR3, as DNA: TGTGCCACCCGCGGCAGGGGCGGGAGGCGTTCCTACGAGCAGTACTTC.

A remark on this clonotype: Relative to the germline gene, one junction end is altered; a read error may explain this. The chain combines TRBV7-2 with TRBJ2-7, with 9 bases that match TRBD2. Per germline, CDR1 SGHTA and CDR2 FQGNSA. The CDR3 totals 16 residues. The CDR3 loop is CASSLARVAGVYGQYF. The DNA of the CDR3 is TGTGCCAGCAGCTTAGCACGAGTAGCGGGAGTTTACGGGCAGTACTTC.

This clonotype was seen repeatedly, ten times or more. The chain has TRBV12-3 or TRBV12-4 and TRBJ1-1; no reliable D call. V lost 5 bases, J lost 4 bases, and 11 bases lay in between. CDR3 length equals 13 residues. The CDR3 nucleotides are TGTGCCAGCAGTCGGTTATGGGCCACTGAAGCTTTCTTT. Its protein is CASSRLWATEAFF.

The chain links TRBV7-9 to TRBJ2-7, with 8 bases matching TRBD1. V lost 1 base to trimming and J lost 2 bases; unmatched junction nucleotides: 10. The CDR3 runs to 17 residues. Germline CDR1 reads SEHNR; CDR2 reads FQNEAQ (reference sequence). In DNA, the CDR3 is TGTGCCAGCAGCTTAGGAAGGCTCGGCAGGGGGCCCTACGAGCAGTACTTC. Translation: CASSLGRLGRGPYEQYF.

This clonotype was observed a few times. The V and J genes are TRBV7-9 and TRBJ2-7; D perhaps matches TRBD2 (6 bases). The CDR3 loop spans 14 amino acids. Germline V lookup: CDR1 SEHNR, CDR2 FQNEAQ (reference sequence). V was cut by 5 bases and J by 0 bases, with 11 bases left in between. DNA of the CDR3: TGTGCCAGCAGCGCGGGACCCAACTCCTACGAGCAGTACTTC. Translated: CASSAGPNSYEQYF.

V is TRBV28 and J is TRBJ2-1; D is possibly TRBD2 (6 bases). Trimming cost V 4 bases and J 5 bases, with 15 bases left between them. Looked up from germline, CDR1 is MDHEN and CDR2 is SYDVKM. This CDR3 region has 15 residues. CDR3 loop: CASSSAGLPDNEQFF. CDR3 bases: TGTGCCAGCAGTTCCGCGGGGCTGCCTGACAATGAGCAGTTCTTC.

This clonotype was counted ten times or more. The chain couples TRBV7-2 to TRBJ1-2; D is undetermined. CDR3 size: 14 residues. Germline assignment: CDR1 SGHTA and CDR2 FQGNSA. Trimming stripped 5 bases from V and 5 bases from J, with 15 bases between. CDR3 sequence: CASSPRAGLYGYTF. In DNA, the CDR3 is TGTGCCAGCAGCCCTCGGGCCGGCCTTTATGGCTACACCTTC.

This clonotype was detected a few times. The gene calls are TRBV3-2 and TRBJ2-5; whether TRBD1, the table's D call, matches the DNA was not checked. TRBV3-2 constitutes a pseudogene. The CDR3 spans 14 residues. The CDR3 bases are TGTGCCAGCAGCCAAGCCAGGGCAGGAGAGACCCAGTACTTC. Translated: CASSQARAGETQYF.

V and J are TRBV6-2 or TRBV6-3 and TRBJ2-3, with D perhaps TRBD1 (5 bases). The V gene's germline CDR1 is MNHEY and CDR2 SVGEGT. Trimming took off 6 bases at V and 4 bases at J, with 17 bases between the two ends. CDR3 length: 15 amino acids. The CDR3 spells CASRRGHLFPDTQYF. The CDR3 region has the DNA TGTGCCAGCAGACGAGGACATCTATTTCCAGATACGCAGTATTTT.

The chain links TRBV27 to TRBJ2-5, with TRBD1 matching 7 bases. CDR3 length: 16 amino acids. V lost 5 bases, J lost 2 bases, and 11 bases stayed unmatched. Germline V gene data show CDR1 as MNHEY and CDR2 as SMNVEV (reference sequence). CDR3 amino acids: CASSTYGTAIQETQYF. The CDR3 DNA is TGTGCCAGCAGTACCTACGGGACAGCAATTCAAGAGACCCAGTACTTC.

Ten or more counts support this clonotype. The gene calls are TRBV4-1 and TRBJ1-4; D is possibly TRBD1 (5 bases). Germline V gene sequence: CDR1 MGHRA, CDR2 YSYEKL. Between the trimmed V and J ends, which lost 0 bases and 8 bases, there was a span of 13 bases. This CDR3 is 15 amino acids long. The CDR3 sequence: CASSQDIGQGEKLFF. DNA for the CDR3: TGCGCCAGCAGCCAAGATATAGGGCAGGGAGAAAAACTGTTTTTT.